A selection of T cell receptor beta chains follows, all from one sample in a study of shared clonotypes between healthy human individuals. Sequenced by immunoSEQ multiplex PCR; TCRdb stores in-frame clones only, minus some. The top ten hold less than 0.25% of the sample, which has fewer than 1 million clones, roughly 96% seen once. The sample taken for sequencing was naive CD8+ T cells sorted from blood. The receptors shown here come from a young man in good health. Each CDR3 is given with its conserved first and last residue. D genes are given only for firm matches. Expanded clones get a size class; other rows say once, few or many, or leave the size out.

TRBJ1-1,TRBV14,-,-,CASSQRSGNTEAFF,TGTGCCAGCAGCCAAAGAAGTGGAAACACTGAAGCTTTCTTT
TRBJ2-3,TRBV15,few,TRBD2,CATSKRLAGATDTQYF,TGTGCCACCAGCAAGAGACTAGCGGGAGCGACAGATACGCAGTATTTT
TRBJ2-6,TRBV7-8,-,TRBD1,CASSRKDRAFSGANVLTF,TGTGCCAGCAGCAGGAAGGACAGGGCATTTTCTGGGGCCAACGTCCTGACTTTC
TRBJ2-1,TRBV28,-,-,CASSLTSSYNEQFF,TGTGCCAGCAGTTTAACGAGCTCCTACAATGAGCAGTTCTTC
TRBJ2-7,TRBV29-1,-,-,CSVASYTYEQYF,TGCAGCGTTGCGTCTTACACCTACGAGCAGTACTTC
TRBJ1-4,TRBV7-6,-,-,CASSLARRGRGNEKLFF,TGTGCCAGCAGCTTGGCTCGGAGGGGGAGAGGAAATGAAAAACTGTTTTTT
TRBJ2-2,TRBV27,-,-,CASSPSANTGELFF,TGTGCCAGCAGCCCTAGCGCCAACACCGGGGAGCTGTTTTTT
TRBJ2-5,TRBV7-9,-,-,CASSPPELPQETQYF,TGTGCCAGCAGCCCCCCCGAATTACCCCAAGAGACCCAGTACTTC
TRBJ2-3,TRBV7-2,-,TRBD1,CASSLAPHRGPTDTQYF,TGTGCCAGCAGCTTAGCTCCTCACAGGGGGCCCACAGATACGCAGTATTTT
TRBJ2-7,TRBV6-1,-,-,CASSEYGGEQYF,TGTGCCAGCAGTGAATATGGGGGCGAGCAGTACTTC
TRBJ2-1,TRBV7-9,-,-,CASSGLVTDNEQFF,TGTGCCAGCAGCGGCTTAGTGACGGACAATGAGCAGTTCTTC
TRBJ2-1,TRBV7-8,-,TRBD2,CASSPWGSGSSYNEQFF,TGTGCCAGCAGCCCCTGGGGTAGCGGGAGCTCCTACAATGAGCAGTTCTTC
TRBJ2-7,TRBV7-6,-,-,CASSPAGSNEQYF,TGTGCCAGCAGCCCCGCAGGGAGTAACGAGCAGTACTTC
TRBJ2-7,TRBV7-2,-,-,CASSFYTGGAYEQYF,TGTGCCAGCAGCTTTTATACTGGGGGCGCCTACGAGCAGTACTTC
TRBJ2-1,TRBV9,once,TRBD2,CASSASGASYNEQFF,TGTGCCAGCAGCGCAAGCGGGGCCTCTTACAATGAGCAGTTCTTC
TRBJ2-7,TRBV6-6,-,-,CASSYTATYEQYF,TGTGCCAGCAGTTACACAGCAACCTACGAGCAGTACTTC
TRBJ2-3,TRBV2,-,TRBD1,CASSEVTGQGADTQYF,TGTGCCAGCAGTGAGGTTACTGGACAGGGGGCAGATACGCAGTATTTT
TRBJ2-7,TRBV10-1,-,-,CASSSDRRDEQYF,TGCGCCAGCAGTTCGGACAGAAGGGACGAGCAGTACTTC
TRBJ2-7,TRBV4-1,-,TRBD2,CASSQGTSGIYEQYF,TGCGCCAGCAGCCAAGGTACTAGCGGGATTTACGAGCAGTACTTC
TRBJ1-4,TRBV7-8,-,TRBD1,CASSSGQDEKLFF,TGTGCCAGCAGCTCGGGACAGGATGAAAAACTGTTTTTT
TRBJ2-1,TRBV27,-,TRBD2,CASSPGTSGSNEQFF,TGTGCCAGCAGTCCTGGGACTAGCGGGAGCAATGAGCAGTTCTTC
TRBJ2-7,TRBV7-2,-,TRBD1,CASSLRDRAYEQYF,TGTGCCAGCAGCTTACGCGACAGGGCCTACGAGCAGTACTTC
TRBJ2-3,TRBV29-1,-,TRBD2,CSVFLAGFADTQYF,TGCAGCGTTTTTCTAGCGGGATTCGCAGATACGCAGTATTTT
TRBJ2-1,TRBV6-1,-,TRBD2,CASSEDLAGANEQFF,TGTGCCAGCAGTGAAGATCTAGCGGGAGCTAATGAGCAGTTCTTC
TRBJ2-1,TRBV2,-,TRBD2,CASSQIAGGPNEQFF,TGTGCCAGCAGCCAGATCGCGGGAGGGCCCAATGAGCAGTTCTTC
TRBJ2-7,TRBV9,-,-,CASSPDYLYEQYF,TGTGCCAGCAGCCCGGACTACCTCTACGAGCAGTACTTC